Each of the 5 T cell receptor beta chains below was sequenced from the same sample in a study of T-cell reconstitution after alpha-beta-depleted transplantation in children. Molecular barcoding with unique molecular identifiers was used for the TCRbeta library. TCRdb used MiXCR to reprocess the PCR reads, holding one entry per CDR3 protein. The sample has about 210,000 distinct CDR3 sequences, approximately 15% seen once. Sequenced material: PBMCs, mostly from graft donor cells, taken 360 days after TCRalphabeta/CD19-depleted stem cell transplant. All receptors derive from a male patient between 2 and 10 years old who had a stem cell transplant for acute lymphoblastic leukemia, so the T cells may come from the graft donor.

This clonotype was observed a handful of times. The rearrangement uses TRBV10-3 and TRBJ1-1; unclear D gene. Germline CDR1 ENHRY, CDR2 SYGVKD. This CDR3 has 13 residues. The ends were cut back, 4 bases at V and 1 base at J, with 7 bases in the middle. CDR3 DNA: TGTGCCATCAGTGCCTGGGGGAACACTGAAGCTTTCTTT. Its translation: CAISAWGNTEAFF.

The V and J genes are TRBV5-1 and TRBJ2-2; D perhaps matches TRBD2 (6 bases). The germline V and J ends were trimmed by 2 bases and 3 bases, with 11 bases remaining between them. From germline, CDR1 is SGHRS and CDR2 YFSETQ. This CDR3 contains 15 residues. CDR3 nucleotide sequence: TGCGCCAGCAGCTTAGAAGGAGGGTACACCGGGGAGCTGTTTTTT. Its translation is CASSLEGGYTGELFF.

This clonotype was recorded a few times. The chain carries TRBV5-1 and TRBJ2-5, with D tentatively TRBD1 or TRBD2 (5 bases each). The V and J ends lost 0 bases and 5 bases respectively, with 17 bases between them. CDR3 length equals 16 residues. Germline V gene lookup returns CDR1 SGHRS and CDR2 YFSETQ. Here the CDR3 reads CASSLVQPSGTETQYF. The CDR3 nucleotides read TGCGCCAGCAGCTTGGTTCAGCCATCAGGGACGGAGACCCAGTACTTC.

This clonotype was seen only a few times. The chain recombines TRBV11-2 with TRBJ2-7; D gene ambiguous. Germline CDR1 is SGHAT and CDR2 is FQNNGV. The germline V and J ends were trimmed by 5 bases and 4 bases, with 9 bases remaining between them. The CDR3 loop spans 12 amino acids. This chain's CDR3 is CASSPWVYEQYF. The CDR3 DNA reads as TGTGCCAGCAGCCCCTGGGTTTACGAGCAGTACTTC. Full variable domain (outside the CDR3, taken from reference TRBV11-2 and TRBJ2-7): EAGVAQSPRYKIIEKRQSVAFWCNPISGHATLYWYQQILGQGPKLLIQFQNNGVVDDSQLPKDRFSAERLKGVDSTLKIQPAKLEDSAVYLCASSPWVYEQYFGPGTRLTVT.

The rearrangement links TRBV7-9 to TRBJ2-4; 10 bases match TRBD2. V trimming: 5 bases; J trimming: 7 bases; junction bases outside the gene matches: 5. Germline-derived CDR1 and CDR2 are SEHNR and FQNEAQ (reference sequence). CDR3 length equals 14 residues. Here the CDR3 reads CASSPGTSVNIQYF. CDR3 coding DNA: TGTGCCAGCAGCCCGGGGACTAGCGTGAACATTCAGTACTTC.